This TCR beta chain was recorded in a study of T cells expressing NK-cell markers. This CDR3 is built from 11 residues. Germline assignment: CDR1 SQVTM and CDR2 ANQGSEA. TCRdb re-called the 5' RACE reads; one entry per CDR3 protein, DNA not given. The sample totals some 150,000 distinct CDR3 sequences. Material for sequencing was blood T cells: a sorted CD56 or NKG2C T cell subset, CD4+ or CD8+ T cells, or bulk PBMC T cells (not recorded which). This clonotype originated in a woman aged 45-65 years in good health. The V call is TRBV29-1, the J call TRBJ2-1. The CDR3 here is CSVVHYNEQFF.